This note documents a single T cell receptor beta chain sequence. As yet, its antigen is unknown. This sample was taken from a study of cytomegalovirus exposure and HLA in healthy donors. General observations from the study: One variant, a missense change in DCLRE1C, was linked in a later analysis to TCR beta V- and J-gene trimming. In a later analysis, across HLA loci, associated TCR counts were highest for DRB1, lowest for HLA-C.

Likely unrecorded immune exposures existed in these nominally healthy donors. Germline loops: CDR1 SGHTA, CDR2 FQGNSA. The J segment lost 5 bases and the V segment lost 5 bases, leaving 18 bases of the junction unmatched. The CDR3 is 19 residues long. PCR employed 60 Vbeta and 13 Jbeta primers. Method: immunoSEQ multiplex PCR; TCRdb's copy keeps in-frame clones and lacks some. This table has roughly 120,000 clones, 60% to 75% appearing once. The chain employs TRBV7-2 and TRBJ2-1, with 10 positions matching TRBD2. This clonotype was obtained from a woman aged 45-65 years in good health and CMV-seropositive. The sample was PBMCs. The CDR3 DNA is TGTGCCAGCAGCCCCTTCGGGGCGAGCGGGGGGGGGAGCGACAATGAGCAGTTCTTC. Its translation: CASSPFGASGGGSDNEQFF. Looking up the rest from reference TRBV7-2 and TRBJ2-1 gives the full variable domain: GAGVSQSPSNKVTEKGKDVELRCDPISGHTALYWYRQSLGQGLEFLIYFQGNSAPDKSGLPSDRFSAERTGGSVSTLTIQRTQQEDSAVYLCASSPFGASGGGSDNEQFFGPGTRLTVL.